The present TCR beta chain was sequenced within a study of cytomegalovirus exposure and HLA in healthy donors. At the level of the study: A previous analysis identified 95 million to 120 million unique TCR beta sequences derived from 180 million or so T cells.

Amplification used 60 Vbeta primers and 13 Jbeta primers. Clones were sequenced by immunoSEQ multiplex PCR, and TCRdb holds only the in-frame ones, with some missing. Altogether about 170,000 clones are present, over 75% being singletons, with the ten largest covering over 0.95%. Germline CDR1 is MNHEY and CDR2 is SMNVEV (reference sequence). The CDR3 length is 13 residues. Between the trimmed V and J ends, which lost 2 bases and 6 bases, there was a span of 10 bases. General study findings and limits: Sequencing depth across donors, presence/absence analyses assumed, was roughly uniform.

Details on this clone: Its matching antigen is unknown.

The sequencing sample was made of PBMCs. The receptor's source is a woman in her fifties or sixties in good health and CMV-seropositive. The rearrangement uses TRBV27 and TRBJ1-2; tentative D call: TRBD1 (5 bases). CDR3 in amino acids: CASSLRGTDGYTF. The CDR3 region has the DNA TGTGCCAGCAGTTTACGGGGGACTGATGGCTACACCTTC.